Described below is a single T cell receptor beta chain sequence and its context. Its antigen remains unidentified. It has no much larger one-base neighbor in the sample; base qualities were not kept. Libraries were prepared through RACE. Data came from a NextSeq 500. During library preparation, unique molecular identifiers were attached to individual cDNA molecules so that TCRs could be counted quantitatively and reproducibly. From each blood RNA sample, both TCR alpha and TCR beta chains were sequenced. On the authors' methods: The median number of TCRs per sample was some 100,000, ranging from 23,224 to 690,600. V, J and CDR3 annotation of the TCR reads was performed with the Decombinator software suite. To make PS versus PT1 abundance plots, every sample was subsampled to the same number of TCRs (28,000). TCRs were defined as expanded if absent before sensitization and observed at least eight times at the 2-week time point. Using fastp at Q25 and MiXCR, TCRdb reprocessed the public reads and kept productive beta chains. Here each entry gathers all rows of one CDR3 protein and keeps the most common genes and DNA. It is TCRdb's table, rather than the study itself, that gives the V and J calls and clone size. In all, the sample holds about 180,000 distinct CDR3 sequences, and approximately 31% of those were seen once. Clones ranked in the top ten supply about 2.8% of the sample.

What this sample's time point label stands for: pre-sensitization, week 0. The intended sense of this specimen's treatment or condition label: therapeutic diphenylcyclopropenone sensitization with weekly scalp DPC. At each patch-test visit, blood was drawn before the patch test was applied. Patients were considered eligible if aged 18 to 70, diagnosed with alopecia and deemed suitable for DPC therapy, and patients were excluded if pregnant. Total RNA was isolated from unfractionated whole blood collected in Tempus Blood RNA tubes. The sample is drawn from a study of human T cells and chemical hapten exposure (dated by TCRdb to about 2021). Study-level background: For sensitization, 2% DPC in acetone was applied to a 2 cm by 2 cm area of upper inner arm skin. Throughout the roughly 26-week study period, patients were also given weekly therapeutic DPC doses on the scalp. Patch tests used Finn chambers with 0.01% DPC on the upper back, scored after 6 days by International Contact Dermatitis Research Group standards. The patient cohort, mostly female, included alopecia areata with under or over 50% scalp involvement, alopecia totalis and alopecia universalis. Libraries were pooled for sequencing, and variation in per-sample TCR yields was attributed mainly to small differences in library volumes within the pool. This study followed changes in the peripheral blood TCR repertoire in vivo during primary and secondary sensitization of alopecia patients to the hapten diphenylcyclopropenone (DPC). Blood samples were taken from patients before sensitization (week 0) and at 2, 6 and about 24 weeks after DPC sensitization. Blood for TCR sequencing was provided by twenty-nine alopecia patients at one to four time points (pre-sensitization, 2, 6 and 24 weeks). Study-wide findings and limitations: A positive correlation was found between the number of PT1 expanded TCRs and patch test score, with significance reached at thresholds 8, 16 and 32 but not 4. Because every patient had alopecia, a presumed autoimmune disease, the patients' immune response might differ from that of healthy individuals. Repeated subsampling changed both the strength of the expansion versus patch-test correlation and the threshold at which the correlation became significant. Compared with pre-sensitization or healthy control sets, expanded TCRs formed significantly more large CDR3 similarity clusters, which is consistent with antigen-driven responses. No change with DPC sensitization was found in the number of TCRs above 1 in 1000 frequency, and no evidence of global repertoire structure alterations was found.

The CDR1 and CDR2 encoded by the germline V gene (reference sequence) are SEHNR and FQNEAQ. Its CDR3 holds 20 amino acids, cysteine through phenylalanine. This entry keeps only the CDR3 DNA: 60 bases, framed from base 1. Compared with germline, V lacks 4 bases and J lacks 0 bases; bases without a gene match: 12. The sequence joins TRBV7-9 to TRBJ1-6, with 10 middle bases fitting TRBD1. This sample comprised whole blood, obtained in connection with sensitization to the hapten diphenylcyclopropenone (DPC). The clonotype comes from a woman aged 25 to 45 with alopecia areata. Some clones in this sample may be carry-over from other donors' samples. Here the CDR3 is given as CASSSGTGVPHFSYNSPLHF. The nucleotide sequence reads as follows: TGTGCCAGCAGCTCCGGGACAGGGGTCCCCCACTTCTCCTATAATTCACCCCTCCACTTT.